The source of this TCR beta chain is a study of T cells in women clearing cervical HPV infection. Study overall: Donors had HPV16-related CIN3 or worse; 2 had invasive cancer. Control women cleared a single incident HPV16 infection within 12 months. Study-wide results and caveats: TRBV6-7 abundance was lower in cases than controls (roughly 0.12% versus 0.15%).

Clones were read by immunoSEQ multiplex PCR, and TCRdb kept only the in-frame ones, dropping some. The table lists 40,000 or so clones, with under 7% in the top ten. This CDR3 comprises 15 residues. J was trimmed by 7 bases and V by 2 bases; bases with no gene match: 7. Per the germline V gene, CDR1 is SGHRS and CDR2 is YFSETQ. A remark on this clone: No antigen is known for it. The read stops 3 residues short of the end of the CDR3; the missing end is completed from the germline J gene.

The clonotype comes from a woman between 18 and 70 years old with a cervical HPV16 infection that either progressed to CIN3+ or cleared (not recorded which). The rearrangement uses TRBV5-1 and TRBJ2-1; 9 nucleotides line up with TRBD2. Material: blood buffy coat. This chain's CDR3 is CASSLLTSGRNEQFF. CDR3 bases read: TGCGCCAGCAGCTTATTGACTAGCGGTAGGAATGAG.